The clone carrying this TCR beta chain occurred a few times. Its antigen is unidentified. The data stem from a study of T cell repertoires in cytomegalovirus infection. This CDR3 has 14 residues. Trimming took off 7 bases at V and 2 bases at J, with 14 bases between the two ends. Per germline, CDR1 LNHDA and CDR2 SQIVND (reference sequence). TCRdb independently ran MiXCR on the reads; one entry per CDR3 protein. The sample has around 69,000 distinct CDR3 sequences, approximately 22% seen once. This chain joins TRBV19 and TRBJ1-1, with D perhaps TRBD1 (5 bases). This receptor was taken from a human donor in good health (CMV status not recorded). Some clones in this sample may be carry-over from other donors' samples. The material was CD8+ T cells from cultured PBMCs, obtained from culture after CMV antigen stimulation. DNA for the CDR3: TGTGCCAGTAACCATGGGGCTTCCAACACTGAAGCTTTCTTT. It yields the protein CASNHGASNTEAFF.